This TCR beta chain derives from a study of T cell repertoires in cytomegalovirus infection. General study findings and limits: In two of eight donors, the top clonotype was HLA-C-restricted CMV-specific. The cumulative frequency of public TCR beta families distinguished individuals who carried CMV together with the relevant HLA.

Of note for this clonotype: Its matching antigen is unknown.

The CDR3 covers 16 residues. Trimming at V came to 3 bases and at J to 3 bases, leaving 7 bases not matched to a gene. Germline CDR1 and CDR2: MNHEY and SMNVEV (reference sequence). TCRdb redid the calling of the reads with MiXCR, one entry per CDR3 protein. The data contain about 470,000 distinct CDR3 sequences, about two fifths of them singletons. Material: cultured PBMCs, obtained from culture after CMV antigen stimulation. The clonotype was recovered from a human donor in good health (CMV status not recorded). Some clones in this sample may be carry-over from other donors' samples. The chain joins TRBV27 to TRBJ2-7; TRBD2 matches 11 bases. The CDR3 sequence is CASSFSTSGNNYEQYF. CDR3 nucleotides: TGTGCCAGCAGTTTTTCGACTAGCGGGAACAACTACGAGCAGTACTTC.